This TCR beta chain was sequenced for a study of T cells in Graves' hyperthyroidism and ophthalmopathy. Study-level findings and limits: The majority of expanded thyroid clonotypes above 0.001 also appeared in blood.

Amplified regions were TCR beta CDR3 sequences from RNA transcripts. A set of HTBI primers served as the primers for a first-round RT-PCR of the TCR CDR3. TCRdb called the multiplex PCR reads again in MiXCR, with one record for every CDR3 protein. The sample holds about 720,000 distinct CDR3 sequences, about 16% seen once. Diagnoses used clinical symptoms, serum thyroxine and TRAb, thyroid ultrasound and orbital computed tomography. The PBMCs had their origin in roughly 10 ml of fresh peripheral blood. This clonotype has at least ten counts. What it recognizes is unknown. Trimming took off 2 bases at V and 10 bases at J, with 11 bases between the two ends. The CDR3 sequence is 11 residues long. Germline-derived CDR1 and CDR2 are DFQATT and SNEGSKA (reference sequence).

Sequenced sample: blood. This chain links TRBV20-1 with TRBJ1-1, with no clear D. This TCR derives from a man aged 18 to 30 with Graves' hyperthyroidism. The CDR3 DNA follows: TGCAGTGCTAGAAGTCCAACCAGAGCTTTCTTT. This sequence encodes CSARSPTRAFF.